This T cell receptor (beta chain) was captured by sequencing in a study of T cells in Graves' hyperthyroidism and ophthalmopathy. In the study overall: Once the initial diagnosis was made, peripheral blood was obtained before any treatment.

Study-wide findings and caveats: The model foresaw ophthalmopathy a median around 6.4 months prior to onset.

A lack of ophthalmopathy progression within 18 months defined stable Graves' hyperthyroidism. Ten or more counts support this clonotype. Its antigen is as yet unknown. The investigators amplified TCR beta CDR3 regions from RNA transcripts. A first-round RT-PCR of the TCR CDR3 used the HTBI primer set. TCRdb fed the multiplex PCR reads into MiXCR, producing one record per CDR3 protein. The table lists a few hundred thousand distinct CDR3 sequences, less than 25% of them singletons, with about 25% in the top ten. The sequencing input was blood. This clonotype was obtained from a man younger than 30 with Graves' hyperthyroidism.

The CDR3 loop reads CASQGGPNEQYF. In nucleotides, the CDR3 is TGTGCCAGTCAAGGGGGGCCCAACGAGCAGTACTTC. The chain uses TRBV12-3 or TRBV12-4 and TRBJ2-7; D possibly matches TRBD1 or TRBD2 (6 bases each). V lost 9 bases, J lost 5 bases, and 14 bases lay in between. CDR3 length: 12 residues.